Shown below are 21 T cell receptor beta chains from a single sample sequenced in a study of Ad26.COV2.S vaccination and SARS-CoV-2 variants. The method was immunoSEQ multiplex PCR; TCRdb's version includes in-frame clones alone and lacks a portion of them. The sample lists some 400,000 clones; 89% were seen once. Treatment meaning: around 19 received Ad26.COV2.S at low or high dose, single or two shots; about five received placebo; per-sample allocation not given. The samples date from day 63 after the first vaccine or placebo injection. The sample in question was peripheral blood, obtained in a trial of Ad26.COV2.S vaccine versus placebo. The receptor set was obtained from a person between 18 and 60 years old who received the Ad26.COV2.S COVID-19 vaccine or a placebo.

The CDR3 DNA reads as TGTGCCAGCAGCTGGACTAGCGGGAGGGTGGCAGATACGCAGTATTTT. It is translated as CASSWTSGRVADTQYF. J is TRBJ2-3 and V is TRBV7-2; 15 positions match TRBD2. V lost 4 bases, J lost 4 bases, and 3 bases stayed unmatched. CDR1 and CDR2 (germline): SGHTA, FQGNSA. This CDR3 contains 16 residues.

This chain joins TRBV9 and TRBJ2-3; 7 bases match TRBD2. Looked up from germline, CDR1 is SGDLS and CDR2 is YYNGEE. Germline trimming cut 0 bases from V and 4 bases from J; bases unmatched to any gene: 11. The CDR3 has 17 residues. The CDR3 nucleotides are TGTGCCAGCAGCGTAGATGGGACTATAACAACGGCAGATACGCAGTATTTT. It translates to CASSVDGTITTADTQYF.

V and J are TRBV5-1 and TRBJ2-2, with D perhaps TRBD2 (5 bases). Germline lookup yields CDR1 SGHRS and CDR2 YFSETQ. V lost 7 bases, J lost 1 base, and 14 bases lay in between. There are 15 residues in the CDR3. Here the CDR3 reads CASAPGGWNTGELFF. The CDR3 DNA sequence: TGCGCCAGCGCCCCCGGCGGGTGGAACACCGGGGAGCTGTTTTTT.

The gene calls are TRBV5-4 and TRBJ1-1; D is unclear. Trimming took off 3 bases at V and 11 bases at J, with 14 bases between the two ends. Germline V gene sequence: CDR1 SGHNT, CDR2 YYREEE (reference sequence). This CDR3 comprises 12 residues. DNA of the CDR3: TGTGCCAGCAGCTCCTTTCCCTCGTTGGCTTTCTTT. This encodes CASSSFPSLAFF.

This chain joins TRBV27 and TRBJ2-7; 11 bases are a match to TRBD2. The CDR3 covers 16 residues. Germline CDR1 is MNHEY and CDR2 is SMNVEV (reference sequence). Trimming at V came to 2 bases and at J to 4 bases, leaving 7 bases not matched to a gene. In DNA, the CDR3 is TGTGCCAGCAGTTTAGGCCTAGCGGGAGGCCAATACGAGCAGTACTTC. Translation gives CASSLGLAGGQYEQYF.

The J gene is TRBJ2-5, the V gene TRBV7-9, with 8 nucleotides matching TRBD2. Germline CDR1 reads SEHNR; CDR2 reads FQNEAQ (reference sequence). The CDR3 is 15 amino acids. Germline trimming cut 4 bases from V and 7 bases from J; bases unmatched to any gene: 11. CDR3: CASSWSTSGRGTQYF. The DNA for the CDR3 is TGTGCCAGCAGCTGGTCAACTAGCGGAAGGGGGACCCAGTACTTC.

Worth noting for this clone: The same CDR3 also results from other DNA sequences found in this sample. The chain links TRBV29-1 to TRBJ2-5; D ambiguous. CDR1 is SQVTM and CDR2 is ANQGSEA in the germline V gene. This CDR3 contains 12 residues. V shed 5 bases and J shed 0 bases, with 7 bases lying between them. CDR3 loop: CSVRAYQETQYF. DNA of the CDR3: TGCAGCGTTAGGGCATACCAAGAGACCCAGTACTTC.

This chain connects TRBV2 to TRBJ1-5; D is uncertain. V gave up 6 bases and J gave up 0 bases, with 6 bases separating them. The CDR3 consists of 13 residues. In germline, CDR1 is SNHLY, CDR2 FYNNEI. CDR3 nucleotides: TGTGCCAGCAGATGGGATAGCAATCAGCCCCAGCATTTT. This sequence encodes CASRWDSNQPQHF.

The chain joins TRBV5-1 to TRBJ2-2; TRBD1 aligns across 7 bases. Losses at the gene ends were 4 bases for V and 2 bases for J; bases not matched to a gene: 5. The CDR3 has 15 amino acids. CDR1 is SGHRS and CDR2 is YFSETQ in the germline V gene. This chain's CDR3 is CASSPQGDNTGELFF. As DNA, the CDR3 is TGCGCCAGCAGCCCCCAGGGGGACAACACCGGGGAGCTGTTTTTT.

The chain couples TRBV6-6 to TRBJ1-2; perhaps TRBD1 as D (5 bases). From germline, CDR1 is MNHNY and CDR2 SVGAGI (reference sequence). The CDR3 runs 12 residues. Trimming took 2 bases from V and 8 from J, leaving 9 bases between them. CDR3 sequence reads: CASSYPGLGYTF. The CDR3 DNA sequence: TGTGCCAGCAGTTACCCAGGGCTAGGCTACACCTTC.

The chain uses TRBV7-2 and TRBJ1-2, with D tentatively TRBD1 (6 bases). V was clipped by 5 bases and J by 4 bases, with 14 bases between them. Germline V gene data show CDR1 as SGHTA and CDR2 as FQGNSA. CDR3 size: 14 residues. The CDR3 bases are TGTGCCAGCAGCCAGGACAGTGTCGGCTATGGCTACACCTTC. Its translation: CASSQDSVGYGYTF. The complete variable domain, with remaining parts taken from reference TRBV7-2 and TRBJ1-2, reads GAGVSQSPSNKVTEKGKDVELRCDPISGHTALYWYRQSLGQGLEFLIYFQGNSAPDKSGLPSDRFSAERTGGSVSTLTIQRTQQEDSAVYLCASSQDSVGYGYTFGSGTRLTVV.

The V gene is TRBV4-3, the J gene TRBJ2-7; TRBD1 matches at 7 bases. CDR3 length: 13 residues. Germline V gene lookup returns CDR1 LGHNA and CDR2 YSLEER. The junction had 2 bases not matched to a gene; V was cut back by 2 bases and J by 4 bases. The CDR3 loop reads CASSQKTGYEQYF. The DNA of the CDR3 is TGCGCCAGCAGCCAAAAGACAGGGTACGAGCAGTACTTC.

V usage is TRBV5-1 and J usage is TRBJ2-5, with 9 bases matching TRBD1. V shed 4 bases, J shed 4 bases, and the junction held 5 bases outside the gene matches. The CDR3 runs to 14 residues. Germline CDR1 and CDR2: SGHRS and YFSETQ. CDR3 nucleotide sequence: TGCGCCAGCAGCGTGGGACAGGGAGGAGAGACCCAGTACTTC. Its translation is CASSVGQGGETQYF. Based on the CDR3 plus reference TRBV5-1 and TRBJ2-5, the full variable domain is KAGVTQTPRYLIKTRGQQVTLSCSPISGHRSVSWYQQTPGQGLQFLFEYFSETQRNKGNFPGRFSGRQFSNSRSEMNVSTLELGDSALYLCASSVGQGGETQYFGPGTRLLVL.

V gene TRBV19 combines with J gene TRBJ2-7, with D possibly being TRBD1 or TRBD2 (6 bases each). Per germline, CDR1 LNHDA and CDR2 SQIVND (reference sequence). Trimming took 6 bases from V and 6 from J, leaving 15 bases between them. The CDR3 length is 13 residues. The CDR3 sequence is CASRGGRGGEQYF. DNA for the CDR3: TGTGCCAGTAGAGGGGGGAGAGGAGGCGAGCAGTACTTC.

Here the CDR3 DNA reads TGTGCCAGCGGGGGAGATACGCAGTATTTT. Translated: CASGGDTQYF. The genes are TRBV28 and TRBJ2-3, with D tentatively TRBD1 or TRBD2 (5 bases each). V was shortened by 8 bases and J by 5 bases, with 5 bases between the two germline ends. Germline loops: CDR1 MDHEN, CDR2 SYDVKM. The CDR3 is 10 residues long.

Only a few counts were recorded for this clone. The CDR3 loop is CASSLAGLINEQFF. The CDR3 nucleotides are TGTGCCAGCAGCTTGGCCGGACTAATAAATGAGCAGTTCTTC. This rearrangement joins TRBV5-6 to TRBJ2-1, with a possible D match to TRBD2 (6 bases). Between the trimmed V and J ends, which lost 0 bases and 7 bases, there was a span of 11 bases. Germline-derived CDR1 and CDR2 are SGHDT and YYEEEE. CDR3 length equals 14 residues.

This clone was detected once. DNA for the CDR3: TGTGCCAGCAGCCCCGGGACAGGGAACTACGAGCAGTACTTC. Protein: CASSPGTGNYEQYF. The V gene is TRBV9, the J gene TRBJ2-7; 9 nucleotides agree with TRBD1. The CDR3 extends over 14 amino acids. Germline CDR1 and CDR2: SGDLS and YYNGEE. The V gene end was trimmed by 4 bases and the J gene end by 3 bases; junction bases not matched to a gene: 5.

This chain connects TRBV6-4 to TRBJ2-3; TRBD2 matches 9 bases. The CDR3 has 14 amino acids. V trimming: 5 bases; J trimming: 1 base; junction bases outside the gene matches: 1. CDR1 is MRHNA, CDR2 SNTAGT, per germline. CDR3 bases: TGTGCCAGCAGTTTAGCGGGGGGCACAGATACGCAGTATTTT. Its translation: CASSLAGGTDTQYF.

The chain is built from TRBV25-1 and TRBJ1-2; D remains unclear. There are 13 residues in the CDR3. Germline V gives CDR1 MGHDK, CDR2 SYGVNS. Trimming stripped 1 base from V and 4 bases from J, with 7 bases between. The CDR3 here is CASSESAVYGYTF. The CDR3 bases are TGTGCCAGCAGTGAATCCGCAGTCTATGGCTACACCTTC.

This chain links TRBV4-3 with TRBJ1-1; 8 nucleotides align to TRBD1. Trimming removed 1 base from V and 5 bases from J; junction bases left unmatched: 9. CDR3 size: 16 residues. Germline CDR1 is LGHNA and CDR2 is YSLEER. The CDR3 here is CASSQVSAGGRTEAFF. In nucleotides, the CDR3 is TGCGCCAGCAGCCAAGTATCGGCAGGGGGCCGAACTGAAGCTTTCTTT.

This rearrangement joins TRBV3-1 (or the pseudogene TRBV3-2) to TRBJ2-3; 8 bases align to TRBD2. V shed 0 bases, J shed 3 bases, and the junction held 26 bases outside the gene matches. Germline-derived CDR1 and CDR2 are LGHDT and YNNKEL (reference sequence). The length of the CDR3 is 23 residues. The CDR3, as DNA: TGTGCCAGCAGCCAAGATCTCTACCTGGGCGATACTAGCGGCCCCCCGGGGACAGATACGCAGTATTTT. This sequence encodes CASSQDLYLGDTSGPPGTDTQYF.